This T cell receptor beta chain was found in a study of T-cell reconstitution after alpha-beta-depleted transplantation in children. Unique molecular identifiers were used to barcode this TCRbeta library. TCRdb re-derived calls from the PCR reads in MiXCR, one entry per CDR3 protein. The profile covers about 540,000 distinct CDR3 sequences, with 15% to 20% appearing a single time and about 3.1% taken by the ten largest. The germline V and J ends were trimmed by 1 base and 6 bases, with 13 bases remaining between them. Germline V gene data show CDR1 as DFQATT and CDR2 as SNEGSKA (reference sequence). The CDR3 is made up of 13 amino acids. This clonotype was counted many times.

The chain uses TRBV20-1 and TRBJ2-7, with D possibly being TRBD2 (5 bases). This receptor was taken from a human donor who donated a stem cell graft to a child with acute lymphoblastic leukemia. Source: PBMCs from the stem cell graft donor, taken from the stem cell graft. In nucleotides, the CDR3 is TGCAGTGCTAGAGTCGGACTTCAAACCGAGCAGTACTTC. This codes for CSARVGLQTEQYF.